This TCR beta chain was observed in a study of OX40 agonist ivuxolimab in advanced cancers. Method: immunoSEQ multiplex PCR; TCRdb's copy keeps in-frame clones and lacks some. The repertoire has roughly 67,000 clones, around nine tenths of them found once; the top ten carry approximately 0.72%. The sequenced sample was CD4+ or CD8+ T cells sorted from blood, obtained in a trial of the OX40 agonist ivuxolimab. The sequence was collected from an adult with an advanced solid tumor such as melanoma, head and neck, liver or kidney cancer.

CDR3 DNA sequence: TGTGCCAGCAGGAGGACAGGGGGCAGCACAGATACGCAGTATTTT. This translates into CASRRTGGSTDTQYF. This chain uses TRBV5-4 with TRBJ2-3, with TRBD1 matching 11 bases. CDR3 size: 15 residues. V lost 5 bases to trimming and J lost 0 bases; unmatched junction nucleotides: 2. CDR1 SGHNT and CDR2 YYREEE come from the germline V gene (reference sequence).